The clone carrying this T cell receptor (beta chain) was picked up a small number of times. Trimming took 2 bases from V and 6 from J; bases not matched to a gene: 9. CDR1 SEHNR and CDR2 FQNEAQ come from the germline V gene (reference sequence). This CDR3 region has 15 residues. The table came from immunoSEQ multiplex PCR; TCRdb's copy has only in-frame clones and leaves some out. The table includes about 980,000 clones, 70% to 85% detected once. This sample was taken from a study of shared clonotypes between healthy human individuals. The TCR comes from a man between 18 and 29 years old in good health. This chain links TRBV7-9 with TRBJ1-2; TRBD1 agrees at 7 bases. Sequencing input: memory CD4+ T cells sorted from blood. Subset noted: CD45RA-negative fraction. CDR3 nucleotides: TGTGCCAGCAGCTTATGGGACAGCCCTGGGAATGGCTACACCTTC. This encodes CASSLWDSPGNGYTF. Together with reference TRBV7-9 and TRBJ1-2, the CDR3 gives the full variable domain: DTGVSQNPRHKITKRGQNVTFRCDPISEHNRLYWYRQTLGQGPEFLTYFQNEAQLEKSRLLSDRFSAERPKGSFSTLEIQRTEQGDSAMYLCASSLWDSPGNGYTFGSGTRLTVV.